This TCR beta chain was captured by sequencing in a study of naive and memory T cell subsets (dated by TCRdb to the late 2010s). In the study overall: An open-source, UMI-based TCR alpha and beta sequencing pipeline was applied to sorted naive and memory peripheral blood T cell subsets. IgG serology results and the functional CMV T cell responses were in complete agreement. RNA was DNase-treated and reverse transcribed with TCR constant-region primers, mostly using SuperScript III.

The method behind the library was UMI-ligation and nested PCR. The beta constant-region primer was an equimolar mix of two oligonucleotides covering both TRBC1 and TRBC2. The ligated cDNA went through four rounds of PCR with nested alpha and beta constant-region primers together with the SP2 primer. A single-stranded oligonucleotide bearing the SP2 primer plus a 12-nucleotide UMI was ligated onto the 3' end of the cDNA by T4 RNA ligase 1. The ligation reaction was incubated at 16°C for about 18-25 hours. To avoid over-amplification, PCR2 was usually performed as a SYBR Green qPCR and halted once a predetermined threshold was reached. Every purification after the first one was done using Agencourt AMPure XP magnetic beads. Libraries were quantified by Qubit and checked on a TapeStation, where a main peak was expected near 650 bp. Pooled libraries were sequenced on an Illumina MiSeq with v2 2x251 paired-end kits, typically giving about 0.9-2.1 million reads per sample. Each sample library was pooled at roughly 4.1 nM, and about 5-7% PhiX was included to improve cluster recognition. The authors processed their data as follows. Decombinator assigned V and J genes to Demultiplexor-processed FASTQ reads by tag matching, allowing a single base-pair mismatch. By using UMIs, Collapsinator corrected both sequencing errors and the frequency errors caused by PCR heterogeneity. TCRs were translated and CDR3s were extracted from the conserved cysteine to the FGXG phenylalanine by CDR3Translator, with non-productive sequences being flagged. Gini, Shannon entropy and inverse Simpson indices were calculated on repertoires subsampled to equal numbers of UMI-defined TCRs. Clonotype abundance distributions were fitted to a power law by maximum likelihood within the linear range. For one naive CD8 sample, the pipeline and MIGEC produced similar UMI counts, unique TCR numbers and clonal distributions. A set of approximately 7,300 CMV-associated CDR3 sequences, compiled from VDJdb and a published dataset, was used to search the repertoires. TCRdb reanalyzed the raw reads on its own, using fastp at Q25 for trimming and MiXCR for clone calling, and kept in-frame beta chains. Each CDR3 protein gets just one entry, which takes the most common genes and DNA from the rows behind it. The V and J calls follow TCRdb's processing rather than the paper's. For this sample there are about 120,000 distinct CDR3 sequences; 35% to 40% appear just once. Together, the top ten hold 0.9% of the sample.

From the second PCR step onward, the TCR alpha chain libraries and the TCR beta chain libraries were amplified separately. To determine each donor's CMV status, fresh PBMCs were stimulated overnight with CMV viral lysate, and IFNgamma production from CD4+ T cells was then assessed. Miltenyi beads were used first to positively select CD4 T cells, and CD8 T cells were then positively selected from the CD4-negative fraction. Cells stained for CD3, CD4, CD8, CD45RA, CD27 and a live/dead dye were sorted on a BD Aria II into four subsets by CD45RA and CD27. Blood was obtained from a few healthy volunteers, and the blood from each volunteer was fractionated into CD4 and CD8 T cells and subsequently into four differentiation subsets. Roughly 120 ml of peripheral blood was collected from each donor, and PBMC were isolated by Ficoll-Paque PLUS density-gradient centrifugation. Sorted cells were lysed in RLT buffer, after which RNA was extracted using a Qiagen RNeasy kit and stored at -80 degrees C.

The germline V gene encodes CDR1 SQVTM and CDR2 ANQGSEA. The V end gives up 7 bases and the J end 4 bases, leaving 15 bases in the junction not matched to a gene. The CDR3 covers 15 residues, taking in both the cysteine and the phenylalanine. This entry keeps only the CDR3 DNA: 45 bases, framed from base 1. Summary of the overall study and its limitations: No ground truth was available to validate the repertoire findings for the naive and memory subsets. RNA-based TCR counts may be affected by expression changes linked to T cell activation and differentiation. After error correction, only a single occurrence was seen for over 90% of naive TCR sequences, so much steeper abundance distributions were produced than in memory subsets. In both CD4 and CD8 cells, going from naive through CM, EM and EMRA, the Gini index went up while Shannon and inverse Simpson diversity went down. TCR abundance followed a power law with an exponent that was different for naive and memory subsets but consistent across the three individuals. A clonotype was defined as a single alpha or beta chain sequence rather than as a paired alpha/beta receptor.

About this clonotype itself: It has no known antigen specificity. No base quality information exists; no much larger clone differs at one position.

Sequenced sample: central memory CD4+ T cells from blood. The cell subset or site label here, explained by the study, means: central memory, CD45RA- CD27+. The chain is encoded by TRBV29-1 joined to TRBJ2-5, and TRBD2 aligns with 7 junction nucleotides. This TCR was sampled from a human donor in good health. Read as DNA, the sequence is TGCAGCGCCCCAGTCCCAGGGAGGGAAGGAGAGACCCAGTACTTC. It is translated as CSAPVPGREGETQYF.